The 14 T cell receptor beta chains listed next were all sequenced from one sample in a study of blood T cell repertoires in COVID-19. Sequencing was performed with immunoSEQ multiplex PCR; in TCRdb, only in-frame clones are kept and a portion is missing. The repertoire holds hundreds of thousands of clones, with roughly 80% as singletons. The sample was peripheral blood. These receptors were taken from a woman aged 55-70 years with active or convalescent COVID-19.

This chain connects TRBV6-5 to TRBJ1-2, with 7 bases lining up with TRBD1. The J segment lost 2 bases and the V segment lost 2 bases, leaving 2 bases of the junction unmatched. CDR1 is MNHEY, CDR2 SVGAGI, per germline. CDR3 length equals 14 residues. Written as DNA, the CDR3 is TGTGCCAGCAGTTACAGGGGGCCGAACTATGGCTACACCTTC. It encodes CASSYRGPNYGYTF.

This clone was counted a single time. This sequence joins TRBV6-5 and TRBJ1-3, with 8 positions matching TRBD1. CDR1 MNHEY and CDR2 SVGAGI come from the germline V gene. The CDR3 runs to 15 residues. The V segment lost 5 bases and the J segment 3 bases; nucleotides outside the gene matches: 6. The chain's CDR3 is CASSKQGVRGNTIYF. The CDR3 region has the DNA TGTGCCAGCAGTAAACAGGGGGTTCGTGGAAACACCATATATTTT.

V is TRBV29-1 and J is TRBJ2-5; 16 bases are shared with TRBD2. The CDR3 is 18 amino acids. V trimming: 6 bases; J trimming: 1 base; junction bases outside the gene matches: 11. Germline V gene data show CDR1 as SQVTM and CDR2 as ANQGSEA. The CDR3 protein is CSVSGLAGGLAFQETQYF. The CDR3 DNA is TGCAGCGTCTCGGGACTAGCGGGGGGGCTCGCGTTCCAAGAGACCCAGTACTTC.

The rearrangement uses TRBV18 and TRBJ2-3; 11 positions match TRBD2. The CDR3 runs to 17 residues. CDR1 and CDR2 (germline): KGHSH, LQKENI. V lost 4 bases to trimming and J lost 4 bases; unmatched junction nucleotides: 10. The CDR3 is CASSRLAGRAEADTQYF. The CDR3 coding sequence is TGTGCCAGCTCACGACTAGCGGGGAGGGCTGAGGCAGATACGCAGTATTTT.

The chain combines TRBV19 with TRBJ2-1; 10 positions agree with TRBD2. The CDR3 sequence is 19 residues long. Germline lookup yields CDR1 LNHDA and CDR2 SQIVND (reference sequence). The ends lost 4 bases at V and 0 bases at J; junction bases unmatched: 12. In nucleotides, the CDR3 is TGTGCCAGTAGTACCCAAGGGCTAGCGGGGGTTGCCTCCTACAATGAGCAGTTCTTC. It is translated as CASSTQGLAGVASYNEQFF.

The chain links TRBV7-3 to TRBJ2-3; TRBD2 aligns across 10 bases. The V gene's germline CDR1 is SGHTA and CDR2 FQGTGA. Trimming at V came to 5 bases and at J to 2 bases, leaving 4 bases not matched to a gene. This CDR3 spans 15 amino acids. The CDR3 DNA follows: TGTGCCAGCAGCACCAGCGGGGGGGCCACAGATACGCAGTATTTT. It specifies CASSTSGGATDTQYF.

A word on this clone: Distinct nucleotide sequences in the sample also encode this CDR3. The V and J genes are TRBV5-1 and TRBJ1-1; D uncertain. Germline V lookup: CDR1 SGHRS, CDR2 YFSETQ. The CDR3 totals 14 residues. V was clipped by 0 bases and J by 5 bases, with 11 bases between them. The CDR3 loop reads CASSLGGLGTEAFF. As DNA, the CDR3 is TGCGCCAGCAGCTTGGGAGGGTTAGGGACTGAAGCTTTCTTT.

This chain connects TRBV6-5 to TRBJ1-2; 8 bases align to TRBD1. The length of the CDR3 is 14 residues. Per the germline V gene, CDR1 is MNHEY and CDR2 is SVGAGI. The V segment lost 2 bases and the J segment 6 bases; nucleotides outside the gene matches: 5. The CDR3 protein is CASSYTGQGHGYTF. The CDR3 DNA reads TGTGCCAGCAGTTACACCGGACAGGGACATGGCTACACCTTC.

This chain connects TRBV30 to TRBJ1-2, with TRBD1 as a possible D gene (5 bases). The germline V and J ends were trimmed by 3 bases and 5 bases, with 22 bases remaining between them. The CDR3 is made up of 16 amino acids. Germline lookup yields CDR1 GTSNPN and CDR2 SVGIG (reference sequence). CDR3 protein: CAWSAPWGGNEYGYTF. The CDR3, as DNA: TGTGCCTGGAGCGCCCCTTGGGGGGGGAACGAGTATGGCTACACCTTC.

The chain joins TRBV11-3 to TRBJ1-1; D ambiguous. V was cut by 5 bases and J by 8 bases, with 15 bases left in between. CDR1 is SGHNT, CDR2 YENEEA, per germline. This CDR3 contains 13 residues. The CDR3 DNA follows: TGTGCCAGCAGCCCAACACCGTTCCGCGAAGCTTTCTTT. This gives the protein CASSPTPFREAFF.

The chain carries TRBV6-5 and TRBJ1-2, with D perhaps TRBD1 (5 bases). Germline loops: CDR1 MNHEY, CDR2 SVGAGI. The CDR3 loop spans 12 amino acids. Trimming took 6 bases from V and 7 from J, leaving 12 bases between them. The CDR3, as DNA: TGTGCCAGCAGGCAGGGCACAGGTGGCTACACCTTC. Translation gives CASRQGTGGYTF.

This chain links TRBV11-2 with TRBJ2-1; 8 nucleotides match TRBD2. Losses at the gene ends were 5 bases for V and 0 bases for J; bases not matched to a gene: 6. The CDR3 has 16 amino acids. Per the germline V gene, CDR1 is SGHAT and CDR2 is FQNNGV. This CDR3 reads CASSPGGGTSYNEQFF. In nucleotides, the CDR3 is TGTGCCAGCAGCCCGGGGGGGGGAACCTCCTACAATGAGCAGTTCTTC.

The CDR3 DNA reads TGTGCCAGCAGACCTCGACTAGCGGCTAGCACAGATACGCAGTATTTT. Translating it yields CASRPRLAASTDTQYF. The rearrangement links TRBV3-1 (or the pseudogene TRBV3-2) to TRBJ2-3; 9 bases match TRBD2. From germline, CDR1 is LGHDT and CDR2 YNNKEL (reference sequence). After removal of 6 bases from V and 0 bases from J, the junction contained 7 bases not matched to a gene. There are 16 residues in the CDR3.

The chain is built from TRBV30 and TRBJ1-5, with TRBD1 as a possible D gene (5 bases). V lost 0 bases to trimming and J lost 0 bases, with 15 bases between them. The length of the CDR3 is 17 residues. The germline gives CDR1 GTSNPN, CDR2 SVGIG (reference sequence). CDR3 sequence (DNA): TGTGCCTGGAGTGTAATAGGGTCCAGGGTTAGCAATCAGCCCCAGCATTTT. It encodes CAWSVIGSRVSNQPQHF.